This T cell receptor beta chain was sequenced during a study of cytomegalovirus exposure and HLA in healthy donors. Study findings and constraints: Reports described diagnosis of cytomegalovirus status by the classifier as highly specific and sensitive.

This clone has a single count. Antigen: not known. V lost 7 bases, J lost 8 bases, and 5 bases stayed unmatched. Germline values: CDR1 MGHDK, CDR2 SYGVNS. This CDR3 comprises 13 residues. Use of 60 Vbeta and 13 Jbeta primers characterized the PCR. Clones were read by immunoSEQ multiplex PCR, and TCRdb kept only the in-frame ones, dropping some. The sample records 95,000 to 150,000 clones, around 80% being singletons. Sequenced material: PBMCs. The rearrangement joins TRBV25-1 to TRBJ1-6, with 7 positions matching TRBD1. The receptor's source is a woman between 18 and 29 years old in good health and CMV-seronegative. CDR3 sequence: CASMDRNDSPLHF. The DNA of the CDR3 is TGTGCCAGCATGGACAGGAACGATTCACCCCTCCACTTT.